In its sample, the clone carrying this T cell receptor beta chain was seen many times. The antigen remains unidentified. These data belong to a study of blood T cells in healthy people across ages. Study-level information: With template switching, about one barcoded beta molecule was captured per two T cells. Study results and caveats: In the absence of known donor CMV status, changes in expanded clonotypes were possibly confounded.

Peripheral blood, about 9.8 milliliters per donor, was collected. Germline V gene data show CDR1 as MNHNY and CDR2 as SVGAGI (reference sequence). The length of the CDR3 is 15 residues. Trimming stripped 4 bases from V and 0 bases from J, with 13 bases between. A second PCR of 7 to 11 cycles used a sample-barcoded 5' primer and a J-beta primer mix. TCRdb called the 5' RACE reads again in MiXCR, with one record for every CDR3 protein. The repertoire holds about 580,000 distinct CDR3 sequences, with more than 45% as singletons. V gene TRBV6-6 combines with J gene TRBJ2-7; D is ambiguous. This sequence was found in a man older than 75 in good health. Material: blood. The CDR3: CASSSDKLFSYEQYF. In DNA, the CDR3 is TGTGCCAGCAGTTCCGACAAGCTCTTCTCCTACGAGCAGTACTTC.